This TCR beta chain is drawn from a study of STAT3 mutations in large granular lymphocyte leukemia. Study background: Roughly half the longitudinally sequenced T-LGLL patients had canonical STAT3 mutations. Study findings and constraints: In T-cell large granular lymphocyte leukemia, about half of patients showed multiple immunodominant subclonotypes.

With respect to this clone: Its antigen is undetermined.

CDR3 length: 14 residues. V lost 4 bases to trimming and J lost 6 bases, with 17 bases between them. Per germline, CDR1 SGHNT and CDR2 YYREEE (reference sequence). Profiled with immunoSEQ multiplex PCR; TCRdb holds only in-frame clones, not every one. The table has around 10,000 clones, around 89% seen once. The chain joins TRBV5-4 to TRBJ2-7; either TRBD1 or TRBD2 may supply D (5 bases each). Sample: peripheral blood mononuclear cells. This TCR was recovered from a man in his 60s with T-cell large granular lymphocyte leukemia. Some clones in this sample may be carry-over from other donors' samples. CDR3 loop: CASSLRGTPGEQYF. The CDR3 DNA follows: TGTGCCAGCAGCCTAAGAGGGACCCCTGGCGAGCAGTACTTC.